These 23 T cell receptor beta chains originate from one sample sequenced in a study of T cells in Graves' hyperthyroidism and ophthalmopathy. RNA transcripts were the template for amplifying TCR beta CDR3 regions. The HTBI primer set served for first-round RT-PCR of the TCR CDR3. TCRdb fed the multiplex PCR reads into MiXCR, producing one record per CDR3 protein. The repertoire has fewer than 400,000 distinct CDR3 sequences, 11% to 15% of them found once; the top ten carry 25% to 30%. The sequenced sample was blood. Receptor source: a man in his fifties with Graves' ophthalmopathy.

This clonotype was picked up a small number of times. The chain combines TRBV28 with TRBJ1-5, with 7 positions matching TRBD1. The germline V gene encodes CDR1 MDHEN and CDR2 SYDVKM. This CDR3 has 16 amino acids. V dropped 4 bases and J dropped 1; count of bases not matched to a gene: 7. The CDR3 DNA is TGTGCCAGCAGTTACCGACAGGGTGCGAGCAATCAGCCCCAGCATTTT. Amino acids: CASSYRQGASNQPQHF.

This clonotype has a handful of counts. Being one base from a much bigger clone, this may be a read error. The chain carries TRBV5-1 and TRBJ2-7, with D hard to call. The CDR3 is 15 amino acids. CDR1 and CDR2 (germline): SGHRS, YFSETQ. As DNA, the CDR3 is TGCGCCAGCAGCTCTCCCGGACGGAAATTGTACGAGCAGTGCTTC. It encodes CASSSPGRKLYEQCF. The variable domain in full, with the rest retrieved from reference TRBV5-1 and TRBJ2-7, is KAGVTQTPRYLIKTRGQQVTLSCSPISGHRSVSWYQQTPGQGLQFLFEYFSETQRNKGNFPGRFSGRQFSNSRSEMNVSTLELGDSALYLCASSSPGRKLYEQCFGPGTRLTVT.

This chain links TRBV13 with TRBJ2-7, with TRBD1 matching over 9 bases. The CDR3 is made up of 14 amino acids. Germline V CDR1 and CDR2: PRHDT, FYEKMQ (reference sequence). With V trimmed by 5 bases and J by 6 bases, 8 bases remained unmatched. The CDR3 DNA sequence: TGTGCCAGCAGCGGGGGACAGGGCAGGCTCGAGCAGTACTTC. As protein: CASSGGQGRLEQYF.

This clonotype was recorded at least ten times. This chain joins TRBV20-1 and TRBJ2-7; TRBD2 aligns across 8 bases. Germline V gene data show CDR1 as DFQATT and CDR2 as SNEGSKA (reference sequence). V trimming: 6 bases; J trimming: 6 bases; junction bases outside the gene matches: 13. The CDR3 covers 14 residues. In nucleotides, the CDR3 is TGCAGTGCAAACGGTGGCGGGAGGTCCGGCGAGCAGTACTTC. Amino acid sequence: CSANGGGRSGEQYF.

The chain is built from TRBV28 and TRBJ2-3; a possible D gene is TRBD1 (6 bases). V lost 5 bases to trimming and J lost 0 bases, with 12 bases between them. The germline V gene encodes CDR1 MDHEN and CDR2 SYDVKM. This CDR3 contains 15 residues. The CDR3 DNA sequence: TGTGCCAGCAGTGCCCCGGGACAAAGCACAGATACGCAGTATTTT. Translating it yields CASSAPGQSTDTQYF.

Comment on this clonotype: A clone one base away is much larger, so this may be a read error. The rearrangement links TRBV11-3 to TRBJ2-1; unclear D gene. The CDR3 spans 14 residues. The ends were cut back, 2 bases at V and 7 bases at J, with 12 bases in the middle. Germline assignment: CDR1 SGHNT and CDR2 YENEEA. CDR3 coding DNA: TGTGCCAGCAGCTTAACGATAGCATGGAATGAGCAGTTCTTC. This encodes CASSLTIAWNEQFF.

This chain links TRBV9 with TRBJ2-5, with D unresolved. The V end was cut by 4 bases, the J end by 0 bases, with 7 bases between. Looked up from germline, CDR1 is SGDLS and CDR2 is YYNGEE. This CDR3 region has 13 residues. DNA for the CDR3: TGTGCCAGCAGCAGTGAGAACCAAGAGACCCAGTACTTC. Translated: CASSSENQETQYF.

Many counts were recorded for this clonotype. The chain uses TRBV29-1 and TRBJ2-1; the match to TRBD2 covers 9 bases. Germline-derived CDR1 and CDR2 are SQVTM and ANQGSEA. The CDR3 has 14 residues. The ends lost 7 bases at V and 1 base at J; junction bases unmatched: 5. CDR3 amino acids: CSAPGLASYNEQFF. The CDR3 DNA follows: TGCAGCGCACCGGGACTAGCTTCCTACAATGAGCAGTTCTTC.

This clonotype is a singleton in its sample. The junction does not match germline at one end; this may be a read error. V usage is TRBV12-3 or TRBV12-4 and J usage is TRBJ2-2, with D hard to call. The CDR3 contains 11 residues. CDR3 coding DNA: TGTGCCGGCAGTTTCAAGGGGGAGCTGTTTTTT. This gives the protein CAGSFKGELFF.

This clonotype came up many times. The chain couples TRBV7-6 to TRBJ2-3, with D uncertain. The CDR3 loop spans 14 amino acids. The V gene lost 5 bases and the J gene lost 0 bases, with 9 bases spanning the gap. Germline V gene data show CDR1 as SGHVS and CDR2 as FNYEAQ. CDR3 coding DNA: TGTGCCAGCAGCCAAAACCCTAGCACAGATACGCAGTATTTT. Translated, it gives CASSQNPSTDTQYF.

Many counts were recorded for this clonotype. The rearrangement links TRBV11-1 to TRBJ2-3; 8 bases match TRBD2. The germline V gene encodes CDR1 SGHAT and CDR2 FQDESV (reference sequence). This CDR3 contains 17 residues. V dropped 2 bases and J dropped 2; count of bases not matched to a gene: 9. The CDR3 loop is CASSLSPIAGFTDTQYF. DNA for the CDR3: TGTGCCAGCAGCTTAAGTCCGATAGCGGGATTCACAGATACGCAGTATTTT.

V and J are TRBV6-1 and TRBJ1-5; 8 nucleotides agree with TRBD1. Germline lookup yields CDR1 MNHNS and CDR2 SASEGT. The V segment lost 10 bases and the J segment 5 bases; nucleotides outside the gene matches: 10. There are 14 residues in the CDR3. The CDR3 region has the DNA TGTGCCACCGCGGGACAGGCGAGGCATCAGCCCCAGCATTTT. This sequence encodes CATAGQARHQPQHF.

This clonotype has at least ten counts. V is TRBV5-6 and J is TRBJ2-3; D is unresolved. The CDR3 is 15 amino acids. Trimming left V 3 bases short and J 0 bases short, with 11 bases between. Germline values: CDR1 SGHDT, CDR2 YYEEEE. CDR3 nucleotides: TGTGCCAGCAGCTCCCGGCCACTTAGCACAGATACGCAGTATTTT. Amino acid sequence: CASSSRPLSTDTQYF.

V is TRBV18 and J is TRBJ1-4, with 7 bases fitting TRBD1. The ends lost 3 bases at V and 8 bases at J; junction bases unmatched: 9. This CDR3 region has 15 residues. Looked up from germline, CDR1 is KGHSH and CDR2 is LQKENI. CDR3 loop: CASSPKTGSVEKLFF. The CDR3, as DNA: TGTGCCAGCTCACCGAAGACAGGGTCCGTGGAAAAACTGTTTTTT.

In this sample, this clonotype turned up a few times. This chain links TRBV2 with TRBJ2-7; no firm D call. Germline V gene data show CDR1 as SNHLY and CDR2 as FYNNEI. Deletions cut 5 bases from V and 6 bases from J, with 20 bases between. The CDR3 is 15 amino acids. CDR3 DNA sequence: TGTGCCAGCAGTTCCGGGCCCCCTCTAAAAGGCGAGCAGTACTTC. Translation gives CASSSGPPLKGEQYF.

This clonotype was recorded many times. The chain employs TRBV4-2 and TRBJ2-7; D is uncertain. Deletions cut 2 bases from V and 2 bases from J, with 10 bases between. The CDR3 covers 14 residues. Germline V lookup: CDR1 LGHNA, CDR2 YNFKEQ. The CDR3 protein is CASSQNTQTYEQYF. The CDR3 DNA sequence: TGTGCCAGCAGCCAAAATACACAGACCTACGAGCAGTACTTC.

In its sample, this clonotype was seen many times. The CDR3 reads CASSLGRGLAGELFF. Here the CDR3 DNA reads TGTGCCAGCAGTTTGGGCAGGGGGCTGGCCGGGGAGCTGTTTTTT. The rearrangement joins TRBV12-3 or TRBV12-4 to TRBJ2-2; TRBD1 matches at 8 bases. CDR3 size: 15 residues. Germline trimming cut 3 bases from V and 6 bases from J; bases unmatched to any gene: 6.

The sample holds a few counts of this clonotype. V gene TRBV4-1 combines with J gene TRBJ2-1, with D hard to call. The germline gives CDR1 MGHRA, CDR2 YSYEKL. V dropped 0 bases and J dropped 6 bases, with 9 bases sitting between them. CDR3 size: 14 residues. Written as DNA, the CDR3 is TGCGCCAGCAGCCAAGACAATTTCGGCAATGAGCAGTTCTTC. This sequence encodes CASSQDNFGNEQFF.

Note on this clonotype: A read error may be the cause here, since a much bigger clone is one base away. The rearrangement uses TRBV7-9 and TRBJ2-1, with D possibly being TRBD2 (5 bases). The CDR3 is made up of 14 amino acids. Germline CDR1 is SEHNR and CDR2 is FQNEAQ (reference sequence). The germline V and J ends were trimmed by 3 bases and 10 bases, with 16 bases remaining between them. The CDR3 coding sequence is TGTGCCAGCAGCTTCCTAGACCGCGGGCGCGAGCAGTTCTTC. Residues: CASSFLDRGREQFF.

This clonotype was detected many times. At one end the junction does not follow the germline gene, possibly because of a read error. The V gene is TRBV5-1, the J gene TRBJ2-1, with TRBD2 identical over 10 bases. Germline V gene data show CDR1 as SGHRS and CDR2 as YFSETQ. This CDR3 is 16 amino acids long. The CDR3 sequence is CASSLGAGGSYNEQFF. The CDR3, as DNA: TGTGCCAGCAGCTTAGGAGCGGGAGGGTCCTACAATGAGCAGTTCTTC.

The chain couples TRBV14 to TRBJ2-3; 8 nucleotides line up with TRBD2. The CDR3 loop spans 18 amino acids. The germline V gene encodes CDR1 SGHDN and CDR2 FVKESK. V lost 0 bases and J lost 2; bases outside the gene matches: 10. DNA for the CDR3: TGTGCCAGCAGCCAAGATCCCCGGCTAGCGGGTACCACAGATACGCAGTATTTT. Protein sequence: CASSQDPRLAGTTDTQYF.

The chain is built from TRBV7-9 and TRBJ2-2; D possibly corresponds to TRBD2 (7 bases). Trimming stripped 6 bases from V and 7 bases from J, with 12 bases between. The CDR3 is made up of 13 amino acids. The germline V gene has CDR1 SEHNR and CDR2 FQNEAQ (reference sequence). In nucleotides, the CDR3 is TGTGCCAGCAGGGGGGGGGCGGGCGGGGAGCTGTTTTTT. This encodes CASRGGAGGELFF.

This clonotype was counted many times. The J gene is TRBJ2-1, the V gene TRBV20-1; TRBD2 matches at 10 bases. The CDR3 covers 16 residues. Germline trimming cut 0 bases from V and 9 bases from J; bases unmatched to any gene: 11. Looked up from germline, CDR1 is DFQATT and CDR2 is SNEGSKA (reference sequence). CDR3 residues: CSARDSASGSFGEQFF. Here the CDR3 DNA reads TGCAGTGCTAGAGATTCGGCTAGCGGGAGTTTCGGTGAGCAGTTCTTC.